The clone carrying this T cell receptor (beta chain) showed up just a few times. The sample comes from a study of shared clonotypes between healthy human individuals. Source study methods: Junction-only immunoSEQ data arrived without quality scores, meaning filtering differed. TCRdb's copy holds only in-frame clones and misses some; the assay was immunoSEQ multiplex PCR. V and J calls and clone size are copied from that table; D and trimming were computed from the DNA. Of about 520,000 clones listed, about 78% are singletons. Germline CDR1 SQVTM, CDR2 ANQGSEA. Trimming shortened V by 5 bases and J by 3 bases, and 16 bases separated the two germline ends. This CDR3 comprises 14 residues.

The chain is built from TRBV29-1 and TRBJ2-5; unclear D gene. The specimen was PBMCs. This clonotype was sampled from a woman between 40 and 50 years old in good health. Some clones in this sample may be carry-over from other donors' samples. The DNA of the CDR3 is TGCAGCGTTAAACTTCCGGGCAGGAAAGAGACCCAGTACTTC. Protein product: CSVKLPGRKETQYF.